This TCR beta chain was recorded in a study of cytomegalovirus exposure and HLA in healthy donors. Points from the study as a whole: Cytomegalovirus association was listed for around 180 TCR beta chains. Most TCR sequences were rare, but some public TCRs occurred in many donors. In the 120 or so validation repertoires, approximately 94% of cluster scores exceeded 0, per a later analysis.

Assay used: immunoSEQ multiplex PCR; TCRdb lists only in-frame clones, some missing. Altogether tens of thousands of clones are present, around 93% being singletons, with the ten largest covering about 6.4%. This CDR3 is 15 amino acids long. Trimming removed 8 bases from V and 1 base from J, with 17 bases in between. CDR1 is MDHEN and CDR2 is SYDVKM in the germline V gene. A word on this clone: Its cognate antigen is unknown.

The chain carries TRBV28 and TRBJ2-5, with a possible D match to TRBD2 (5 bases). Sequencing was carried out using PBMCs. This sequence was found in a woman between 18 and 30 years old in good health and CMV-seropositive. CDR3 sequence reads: CASRVGMAIQETQYF. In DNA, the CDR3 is TGTGCCAGCCGCGTCGGGATGGCCATCCAAGAGACCCAGTACTTC. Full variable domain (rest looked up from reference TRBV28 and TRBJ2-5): DVKVTQSSRYLVKRTGEKVFLECVQDMDHENMFWYRQDPGLGLRLIYFSYDVKMKEKGDIPEGYSVSREKKERFSLILESASTNQTSMYLCASRVGMAIQETQYFGPGTRLLVL.